The 15 T cell receptor beta chains reported below all come from one sample, sequenced in a study of OX40 agonist ivuxolimab in advanced cancers. Sequencing was performed with immunoSEQ multiplex PCR; in TCRdb, only in-frame clones are kept and a portion is missing. Of roughly 18,000 clones listed, about two thirds are singletons. This specimen consisted of CD4+ or CD8+ T cells sorted from blood, obtained in a trial of the OX40 agonist ivuxolimab. These receptors all come from an adult with an advanced solid tumor such as melanoma, head and neck, liver or kidney cancer.

This chain links TRBV27 with TRBJ2-6; D not certain. This CDR3 is built from 15 residues. Germline CDR1 reads MNHEY; CDR2 reads SMNVEV (reference sequence). V lost 4 bases, J lost 4 bases, and 11 bases lay in between. Here the CDR3 reads CASSSRGSGANVLTF. The CDR3 DNA sequence: TGTGCCAGCAGTTCGCGCGGATCCGGGGCCAACGTCCTGACTTTC.

The chain couples TRBV5-8 to TRBJ2-7, with 9 bases aligning to TRBD1. This CDR3 contains 14 residues. V was clipped by 2 bases and J by 6 bases; unmatched bases: 6. CDR1 and CDR2 from the germline V gene are SGHTS and YDEGEE. CDR3 sequence reads: CASSFGTGSSEQYF. For the CDR3, the DNA is TGTGCCAGCAGCTTTGGGACAGGGTCAAGCGAGCAGTACTTC.

The chain is built from TRBV2 and TRBJ2-7; 10 bases fit TRBD1. V lost 4 bases and J lost 6; bases outside the gene matches: 9. The germline V gene encodes CDR1 SNHLY and CDR2 FYNNEI. This CDR3 has 15 amino acids. CDR3 sequence (DNA): TGTGCCAGCAGTGCCTCCGGGACAGGGGTCGGCGAGCAGTACTTC. Translated, it gives CASSASGTGVGEQYF.

This clone has just a few counts. This chain links TRBV6-5 with TRBJ2-7; D not resolved. Trimming pared 2 bases from V and 2 bases from J, leaving 7 bases between. Germline-derived CDR1 and CDR2 are MNHEY and SVGAGI. The CDR3 is 13 amino acids. The CDR3 loop is CASSYEATYEQYF. Here the CDR3 DNA reads TGTGCCAGCAGTTACGAGGCTACCTACGAGCAGTACTTC.

The gene calls are TRBV30 and TRBJ2-7; 7 bases are a match to TRBD2. The length of the CDR3 is 14 residues. Trimming took 1 base from V and 9 from J; bases not matched to a gene: 12. Germline V gene sequence: CDR1 GTSNPN, CDR2 SVGIG (reference sequence). In DNA, the CDR3 is TGTGCCTGGAGTGGGGCTAGCGGCCCCTTATGGCAGTACTTC. Protein product: CAWSGASGPLWQYF. The whole variable domain, remainder taken from reference TRBV30 and TRBJ2-7, is SQTIHQWPATLVQPVGSPLSLECTVEGTSNPNLYWYRQAAGRGLQLLFYSVGIGQISSEVPQNLSASRPQDRQFILSSKKLLLSDSGFYLCAWSGASGPLWQYFGPGTRLTVT.

This clone was detected only once. This chain joins TRBV28 and TRBJ2-5, with 8 bases lining up with TRBD1. From germline, CDR1 is MDHEN and CDR2 SYDVKM. The CDR3 length is 16 residues. V shed 3 bases, J shed 0 bases, and the junction held 6 bases outside the gene matches. Written as DNA, the CDR3 is TGTGCCAGCAGTTTCGCGGGACAGGCGTACCAAGAGACCCAGTACTTC. Amino acid sequence: CASSFAGQAYQETQYF.

J is TRBJ2-1 and V is TRBV6-5, with D uncertain. The CDR3 has 13 residues. CDR1 and CDR2 from the germline V gene are MNHEY and SVGAGI. Trimming stripped 3 bases from V and 7 bases from J, with 10 bases between. CDR3 protein: CASSYLPRNEQFF. CDR3 in DNA: TGTGCCAGCAGTTATCTTCCTCGGAATGAGCAGTTCTTC.

This chain uses TRBV7-6 with TRBJ2-1; D call uncertain. V was trimmed by 2 bases and J by 3 bases, leaving 14 bases between them. The CDR3 is 16 residues long. In germline, CDR1 is SGHVS, CDR2 FNYEAQ. The CDR3 coding sequence is TGTGCCAGCAGCTTAACCCATCGGTGGGTCTACAATGAGCAGTTCTTC. The encoded protein is CASSLTHRWVYNEQFF.

There are a few counts of this clone. The chain uses TRBV10-3 and TRBJ2-1; 10 bases are a match to TRBD2. Trimming cost V 6 bases and J 5 bases; bases outside gene matches: 7. The V gene's germline CDR1 is ENHRY and CDR2 SYGVKD. This CDR3 region has 15 residues. CDR3 DNA: TGTGCCATCAGCGCGCCAGCGGGAGGGAACAATGAGCAGTTCTTC. Its protein product is CAISAPAGGNNEQFF.

The chain recombines TRBV5-4 with TRBJ2-5; 7 bases match TRBD1. Germline CDR1 and CDR2: SGHNT and YYREEE (reference sequence). V trimming: 2 bases; J trimming: 2 bases; junction bases outside the gene matches: 3. There are 14 residues in the CDR3. The CDR3 here is CASSFGTAQETQYF. As DNA, the CDR3 is TGTGCCAGCAGCTTCGGGACAGCTCAAGAGACCCAGTACTTC.

The table lists this clone with a count of one. The chain uses TRBV4-3 and TRBJ2-7, with D possibly being TRBD1 or TRBD2 (6 bases each). V dropped 0 bases and J dropped 7 bases, with 13 bases sitting between them. The CDR3 totals 14 residues. Germline V gives CDR1 LGHNA, CDR2 YSLEER. CDR3 loop: CASSQETGAREQYF. CDR3 nucleotides: TGCGCCAGCAGCCAAGAGACGGGGGCTCGGGAGCAGTACTTC.

This clone was counted a few times. The chain joins TRBV30 to TRBJ1-1; no clear D gene. V was shortened by 0 bases and J by 6 bases, with 5 bases between the two germline ends. CDR1 and CDR2 (germline): GTSNPN, SVGIG (reference sequence). This CDR3 region has 11 residues. The CDR3 bases are TGTGCCTGGAGTGTATTAGCTGAAGCTTTCTTT. Amino acid sequence: CAWSVLAEAFF.

This clone was observed once. The V and J genes are TRBV2 and TRBJ2-3; D might be TRBD2 (5 bases). This CDR3 has 12 residues. Trimming removed 6 bases from V and 6 bases from J, with 10 bases in between. CDR1 SNHLY and CDR2 FYNNEI come from the germline V gene. As DNA, the CDR3 is TGTGCCAGCAGCAACGGGGTCGATACGCAGTATTTT. Translating gives CASSNGVDTQYF.

This clone came up a few times. This chain connects TRBV28 to TRBJ2-2; 7 bases map to TRBD1. The CDR3 consists of 13 residues. CDR1 and CDR2 (germline): MDHEN, SYDVKM. The CDR3 nucleotides read TGTGCTCACCGGGCAGGGGGTGGCGGGGAGCTGTTTTTT. Its translation is CAHRAGGGGELFF.

This sequence joins TRBV11-3 and TRBJ1-1, with D tentatively TRBD1 (6 bases). V gave up 5 bases and J gave up 5 bases, with 12 bases separating them. The CDR3 runs to 13 residues. Germline V gene lookup returns CDR1 SGHNT and CDR2 YENEEA. The CDR3 here is CASSAHTGTEAFF. In DNA form, the CDR3 reads TGTGCCAGCAGCGCACACACAGGGACTGAAGCTTTCTTT.